The rows below give T cell receptor beta chains drawn from one sample of a study of identical twins. MiXCR, run by TCRdb on the 5' RACE reads, gives a single entry per CDR3 protein. The data hold 600,000 to 700,000 distinct CDR3 sequences, with over 20% observed a single time. The same sample was also studied in work on T cells expressing NK-cell markers.

The sample was PBMCs. The receptors come from a woman under 30 in good health. The CDR3 runs from the conserved cysteine through the conserved F or W. D genes are given only for firm matches. Clone size is shown for a subset of rows, as once, few, many or a class of expanded clone.

d_call: NA; v_call: TRBV20-1; j_call: TRBJ2-7; clone_size: NA; cdr3_aa: CSATRRPGYEQYF; cdr3_nt: TGCAGTGCCACAAGGCGTCCCGGCTACGAGCAGTACTTC
d_call: NA; v_call: TRBV15; j_call: TRBJ2-2; clone_size: few; cdr3_aa: CATSRVTRGAGELFF; cdr3_nt: TGTGCCACCAGCAGAGTAACTAGGGGCGCCGGGGAGCTGTTTTTT
d_call: NA; v_call: TRBV21-1; j_call: TRBJ2-6; clone_size: few; cdr3_aa: CASSKDGDGTNVLTF; cdr3_nt: TGTGCCAGCAGCAAAGATGGGGACGGGACCAACGTCCTGACTTTC
d_call: NA; v_call: TRBV5-1; j_call: TRBJ2-7; clone_size: few; cdr3_aa: CASSRDATSYEQYF; cdr3_nt: TGCGCCAGCAGCCGGGACGCCACCTCCTACGAGCAGTACTTC
d_call: TRBD1; v_call: TRBV20-1; j_call: TRBJ1-1; clone_size: NA; cdr3_aa: CSADRANTEAFF; cdr3_nt: TGCAGTGCCGACAGGGCGAACACTGAAGCTTTCTTT
d_call: NA; v_call: TRBV4-2; j_call: TRBJ2-7; clone_size: NA; cdr3_aa: CASSQDGGREQYF; cdr3_nt: TGTGCCAGCAGCCAAGATGGGGGGCGGGAGCAGTACTTC
d_call: NA; v_call: TRBV20-1; j_call: TRBJ2-2; clone_size: NA; cdr3_aa: CSALASRNTGELFF; cdr3_nt: TGCAGTGCCCTAGCGAGCAGGAACACCGGGGAGCTGTTTTTT
d_call: NA; v_call: TRBV7-8; j_call: TRBJ1-5; clone_size: NA; cdr3_aa: CASSKFAGQPQHF; cdr3_nt: TGTGCCAGCAGCAAATTCGCAGGGCAGCCCCAGCATTTT
d_call: TRBD1; v_call: TRBV12-3/TRBV12-4; j_call: TRBJ1-4; clone_size: few; cdr3_aa: CASTLRGRGNEKLFF; cdr3_nt: TGTGCCAGCACCCTCAGGGGGCGCGGTAATGAAAAACTGTTTTTT
d_call: NA; v_call: TRBV12-3/TRBV12-4; j_call: TRBJ2-5; clone_size: many; cdr3_aa: CASSLRAQAAETQYF; cdr3_nt: TGTGCCAGCAGTCTTCGGGCCCAGGCGGCAGAGACCCAGTACTTC
d_call: NA; v_call: TRBV29-1; j_call: TRBJ1-2; clone_size: few; cdr3_aa: CSVDGLREGGYTF; cdr3_nt: TGCAGCGTTGATGGGCTCCGCGAGGGTGGCTACACCTTC
d_call: TRBD1; v_call: TRBV12-3/TRBV12-4; j_call: TRBJ2-3; clone_size: many; cdr3_aa: CASEDRDEVDTQYF; cdr3_nt: TGTGCCAGCGAAGACAGGGATGAGGTAGATACGCAGTATTTT
d_call: TRBD2; v_call: TRBV7-6; j_call: TRBJ2-7; clone_size: few; cdr3_aa: CASSLGRLAPPYEQYF; cdr3_nt: TGTGCCAGCAGCTTAGGGAGACTAGCGCCGCCCTACGAGCAGTACTTC
d_call: NA; v_call: TRBV9; j_call: TRBJ2-7; clone_size: few; cdr3_aa: CASSVGPGQYEQYF; cdr3_nt: TGTGCCAGCAGCGTAGGTCCAGGGCAATACGAGCAGTACTTC
d_call: TRBD1; v_call: TRBV12-3/TRBV12-4; j_call: TRBJ1-1; clone_size: many; cdr3_aa: CASGLDRMNTEAFF; cdr3_nt: TGTGCCAGCGGGTTGGACAGGATGAACACTGAAGCTTTCTTT
d_call: TRBD1; v_call: TRBV29-1; j_call: TRBJ1-2; clone_size: few; cdr3_aa: CSARQGAYGYTF; cdr3_nt: TGCAGCGCCCGACAGGGGGCCTATGGCTACACCTTC
d_call: NA; v_call: TRBV3-1; j_call: TRBJ2-7; clone_size: few; cdr3_aa: CASSPLTAVYEQYF; cdr3_nt: TGTGCCAGCAGCCCACTGACAGCCGTCTACGAGCAGTACTTC
d_call: TRBD1; v_call: TRBV25-1; j_call: TRBJ1-3; clone_size: many; cdr3_aa: CASSEQGVGNTIYF; cdr3_nt: TGTGCCAGCAGTGAACAGGGGGTTGGAAACACCATATATTTT
d_call: NA; v_call: TRBV4-3; j_call: TRBJ2-7; clone_size: few; cdr3_aa: CASSQGVAERNEQYF; cdr3_nt: TGCGCCAGCAGCCAAGGGGTAGCGGAGAGAAACGAGCAGTACTTC
d_call: NA; v_call: TRBV29-1; j_call: TRBJ2-6; clone_size: few; cdr3_aa: CSVDRGSGANVLTF; cdr3_nt: TGCAGCGTTGACCGGGGCTCTGGGGCCAACGTCCTGACTTTC
d_call: TRBD1; v_call: TRBV20-1; j_call: TRBJ1-6; clone_size: many; cdr3_aa: CSARETGGNSPLHF; cdr3_nt: TGCAGTGCTAGAGAAACAGGGGGCAATTCACCCCTCCACTTT
d_call: TRBD2; v_call: TRBV12-3/TRBV12-4; j_call: TRBJ2-1; clone_size: many; cdr3_aa: CASSLREGYEQFF; cdr3_nt: TGTGCCAGCAGTCTGCGGGAGGGCTATGAGCAGTTCTTC
d_call: NA; v_call: TRBV7-2; j_call: TRBJ1-6; clone_size: NA; cdr3_aa: CASSRQQNNSPLHF; cdr3_nt: TGTGCCAGCAGCCGACAGCAAAATAATTCACCCCTCCACTTT
d_call: NA; v_call: TRBV5-1; j_call: TRBJ2-6; clone_size: NA; cdr3_aa: CASSPDGRAGANVLTF; cdr3_nt: TGCGCCAGCAGCCCGGACGGACGGGCCGGGGCCAACGTCCTGACTTTC
d_call: NA; v_call: TRBV29-1; j_call: TRBJ2-6; clone_size: few; cdr3_aa: CSVAVLGTGANVLTF; cdr3_nt: TGCAGCGTCGCGGTTCTTGGGACTGGGGCCAACGTCCTGACTTTC
d_call: NA; v_call: TRBV20-1; j_call: TRBJ1-1; clone_size: few; cdr3_aa: CSAHPGGLNTEAFF; cdr3_nt: TGCAGTGCCCACCCGGGGGGCCTGAACACTGAAGCTTTCTTT
d_call: NA; v_call: TRBV4-3; j_call: TRBJ2-4; clone_size: NA; cdr3_aa: CASSQVPGPKNIQYF; cdr3_nt: TGCGCCAGCAGCCAAGTGCCGGGGCCCAAAAACATTCAGTACTTC